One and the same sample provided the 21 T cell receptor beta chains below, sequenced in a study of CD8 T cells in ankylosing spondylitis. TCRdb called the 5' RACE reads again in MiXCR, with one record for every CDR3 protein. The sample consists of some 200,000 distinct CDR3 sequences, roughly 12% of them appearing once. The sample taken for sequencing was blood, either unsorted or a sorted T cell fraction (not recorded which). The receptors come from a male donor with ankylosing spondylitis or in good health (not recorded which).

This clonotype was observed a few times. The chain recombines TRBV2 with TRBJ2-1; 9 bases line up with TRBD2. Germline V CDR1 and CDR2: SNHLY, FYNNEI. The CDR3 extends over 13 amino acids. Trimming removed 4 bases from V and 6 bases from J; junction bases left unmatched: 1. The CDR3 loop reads CASSALAGNEQFF. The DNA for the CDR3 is TGTGCCAGCAGTGCACTAGCGGGCAATGAGCAGTTCTTC.

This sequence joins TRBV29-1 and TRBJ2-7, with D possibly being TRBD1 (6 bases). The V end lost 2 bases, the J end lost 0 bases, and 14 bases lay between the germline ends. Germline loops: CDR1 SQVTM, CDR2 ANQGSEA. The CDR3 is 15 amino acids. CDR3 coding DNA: TGCAGCGTTGAACTACCGGGACAAAGCTCCTACGAGCAGTACTTC. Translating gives CSVELPGQSSYEQYF.

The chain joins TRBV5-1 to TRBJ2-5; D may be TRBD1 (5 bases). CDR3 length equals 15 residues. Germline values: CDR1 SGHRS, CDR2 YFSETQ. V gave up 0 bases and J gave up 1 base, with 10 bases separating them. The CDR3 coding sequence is TGCGCCAGCAGCTTGGTTTCAGGGATCCAAGAGACCCAGTACTTC. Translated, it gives CASSLVSGIQETQYF.

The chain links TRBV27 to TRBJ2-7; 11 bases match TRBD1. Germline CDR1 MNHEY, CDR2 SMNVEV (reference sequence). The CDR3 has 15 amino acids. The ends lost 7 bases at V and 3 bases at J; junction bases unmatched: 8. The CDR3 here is CASTPHGTGGYEQYF. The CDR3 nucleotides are TGTGCCAGCACCCCTCACGGGACAGGGGGCTACGAGCAGTACTTC.

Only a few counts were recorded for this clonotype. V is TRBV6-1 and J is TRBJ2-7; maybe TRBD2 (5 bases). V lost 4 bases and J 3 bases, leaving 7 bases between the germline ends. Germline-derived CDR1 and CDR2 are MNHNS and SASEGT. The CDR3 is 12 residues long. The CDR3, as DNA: TGTGCCAGCAGTGCGGGGATCTACGAGCAGTACTTC. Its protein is CASSAGIYEQYF.

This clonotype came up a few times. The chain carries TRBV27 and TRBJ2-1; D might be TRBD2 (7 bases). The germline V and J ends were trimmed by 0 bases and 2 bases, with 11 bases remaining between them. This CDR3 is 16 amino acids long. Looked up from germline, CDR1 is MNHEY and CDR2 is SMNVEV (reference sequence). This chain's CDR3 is CASSLSGGGAYNEQFF. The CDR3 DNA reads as TGTGCCAGCAGTTTATCAGGGGGGGGGGCCTACAATGAGCAGTTCTTC.

The CDR3 is CASSHLDSGSINEQFF. In DNA, the CDR3 is TGTGCCAGCAGCCATCTGGATAGCGGGAGTATCAATGAGCAGTTCTTC. The chain joins TRBV2 to TRBJ2-1, with 9 bases aligning to TRBD2. With V trimmed by 6 bases and J by 6 bases, 12 bases remained unmatched. CDR1 and CDR2 from the germline V gene are SNHLY and FYNNEI. CDR3 length: 16 amino acids.

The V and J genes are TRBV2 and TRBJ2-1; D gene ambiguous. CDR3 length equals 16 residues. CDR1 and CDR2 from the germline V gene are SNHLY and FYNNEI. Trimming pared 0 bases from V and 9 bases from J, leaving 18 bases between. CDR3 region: CASSEANNRAWGEQFF. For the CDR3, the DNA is TGTGCCAGCAGTGAAGCGAATAATCGGGCATGGGGTGAGCAGTTCTTC.

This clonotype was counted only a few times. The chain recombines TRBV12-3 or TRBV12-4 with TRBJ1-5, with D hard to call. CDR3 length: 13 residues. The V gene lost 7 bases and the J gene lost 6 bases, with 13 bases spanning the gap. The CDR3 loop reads CASTRAFGQPQHF. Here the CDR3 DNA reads TGTGCCAGCACCCGGGCCTTTGGTCAGCCCCAGCATTTT.

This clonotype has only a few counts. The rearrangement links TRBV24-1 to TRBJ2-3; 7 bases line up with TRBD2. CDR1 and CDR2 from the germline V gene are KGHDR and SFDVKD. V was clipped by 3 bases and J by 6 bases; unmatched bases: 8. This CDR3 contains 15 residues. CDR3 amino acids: CATSDPGEGLDTQYF. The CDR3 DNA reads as TGTGCCACCAGTGATCCCGGGGAGGGGTTGGATACGCAGTATTTT.

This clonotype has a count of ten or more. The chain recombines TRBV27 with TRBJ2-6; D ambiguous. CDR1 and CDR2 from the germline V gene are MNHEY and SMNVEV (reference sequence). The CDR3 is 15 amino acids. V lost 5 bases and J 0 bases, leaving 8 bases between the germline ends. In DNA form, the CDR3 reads TGTGCCAGCAGTCCCGGCTCCTCTGGGGCCAACGTCCTGACTTTC. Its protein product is CASSPGSSGANVLTF. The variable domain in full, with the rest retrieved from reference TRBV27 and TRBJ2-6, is EAQVTQNPRYLITVTGKKLTVTCSQNMNHEYMSWYRQDPGLGLRQIYYSMNVEVTDKGDVPEGYKVSRKEKRNFPLILESPSPNQTSLYFCASSPGSSGANVLTFGAGSRLTVL.

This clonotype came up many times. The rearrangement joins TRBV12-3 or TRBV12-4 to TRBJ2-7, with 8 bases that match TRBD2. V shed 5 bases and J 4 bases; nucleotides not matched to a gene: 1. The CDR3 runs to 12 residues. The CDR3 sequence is CASSRGGYEQYF. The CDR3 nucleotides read TGTGCCAGCAGTCGCGGGGGGTACGAGCAGTACTTC.

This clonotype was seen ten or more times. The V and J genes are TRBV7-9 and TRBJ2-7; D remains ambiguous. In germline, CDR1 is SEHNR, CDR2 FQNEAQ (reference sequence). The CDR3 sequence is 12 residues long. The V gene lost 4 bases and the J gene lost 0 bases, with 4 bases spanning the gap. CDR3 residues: CASSSSSYEQYF. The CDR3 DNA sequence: TGTGCCAGCAGCTCCTCCTCCTACGAGCAGTACTTC.

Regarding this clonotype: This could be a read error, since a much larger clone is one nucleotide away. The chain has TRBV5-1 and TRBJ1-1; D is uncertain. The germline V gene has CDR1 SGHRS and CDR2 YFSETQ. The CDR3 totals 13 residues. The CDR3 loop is CASSLTPNIEAFF. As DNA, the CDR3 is TGCGCCAGCAGCCTTACCCCGAACATTGAAGCTTTCTTT.

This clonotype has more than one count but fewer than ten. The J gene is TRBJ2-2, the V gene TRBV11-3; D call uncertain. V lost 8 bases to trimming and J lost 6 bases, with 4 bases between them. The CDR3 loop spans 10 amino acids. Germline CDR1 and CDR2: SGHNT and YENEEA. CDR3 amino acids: CASAAGELFF. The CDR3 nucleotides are TGTGCCAGCGCGGCCGGGGAGCTGTTTTTT. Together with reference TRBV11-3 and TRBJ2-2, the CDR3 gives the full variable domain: EAGVVQSPRYKIIEKKQPVAFWCNPISGHNTLYWYLQNLGQGPELLIRYENEEAVDDSQLPKDRFSAERLKGVDSTLKIQPAELGDSAVYLCASAAGELFFGEGSRLTVL.

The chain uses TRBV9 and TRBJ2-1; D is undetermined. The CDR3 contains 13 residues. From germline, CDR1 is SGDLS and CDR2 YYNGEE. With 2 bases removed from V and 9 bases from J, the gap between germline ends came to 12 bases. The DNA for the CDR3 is TGTGCCAGCAGCGTTAGTGGAAGTAGTGAGCAGTTCTTC. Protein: CASSVSGSSEQFF. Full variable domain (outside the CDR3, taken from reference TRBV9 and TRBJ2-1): DSGVTQTPKHLITATGQRVTLRCSPRSGDLSVYWYQQSLDQGLQFLIQYYNGEERAKGNILERFSAQQFPDLHSELNLSSLELGDSALYFCASSVSGSSEQFFGPGTRLTVL.

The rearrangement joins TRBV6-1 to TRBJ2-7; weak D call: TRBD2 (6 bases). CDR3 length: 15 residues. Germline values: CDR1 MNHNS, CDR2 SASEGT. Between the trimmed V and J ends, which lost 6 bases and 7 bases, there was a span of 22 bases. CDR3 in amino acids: CASRNLMGGAEEQYF. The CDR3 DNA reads TGTGCCAGCAGAAATCTAATGGGCGGGGCCGAGGAGCAGTACTTC.

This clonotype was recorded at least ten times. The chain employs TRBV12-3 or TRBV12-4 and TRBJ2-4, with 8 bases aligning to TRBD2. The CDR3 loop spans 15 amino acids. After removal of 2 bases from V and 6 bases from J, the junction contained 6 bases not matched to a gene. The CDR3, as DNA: TGTGCCAGCAGTTTACAAGCGGGAGTGGGAAACATTCAGTACTTC. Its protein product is CASSLQAGVGNIQYF.

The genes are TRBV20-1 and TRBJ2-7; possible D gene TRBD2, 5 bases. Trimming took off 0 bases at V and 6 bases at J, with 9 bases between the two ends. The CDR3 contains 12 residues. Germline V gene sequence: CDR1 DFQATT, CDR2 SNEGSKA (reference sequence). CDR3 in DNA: TGCAGTGCTAGAGAAACGGGGAGCGAGCAGTACTTC. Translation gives CSARETGSEQYF.

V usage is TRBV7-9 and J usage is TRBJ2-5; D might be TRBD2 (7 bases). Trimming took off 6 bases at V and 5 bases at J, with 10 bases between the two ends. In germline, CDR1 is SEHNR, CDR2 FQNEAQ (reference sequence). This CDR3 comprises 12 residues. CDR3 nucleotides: TGTGCCAGCAGGGGGGGGCAGGAGACCCAGTACTTC. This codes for CASRGGQETQYF.

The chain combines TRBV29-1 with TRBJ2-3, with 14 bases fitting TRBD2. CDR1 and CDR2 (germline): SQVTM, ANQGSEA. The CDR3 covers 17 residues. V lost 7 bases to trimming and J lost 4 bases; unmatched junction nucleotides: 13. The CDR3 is CSAGGTSGGQPADTQYF. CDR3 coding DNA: TGCAGCGCCGGGGGGACTAGCGGGGGCCAACCCGCAGATACGCAGTATTTT.